The entry below gives a single T cell receptor beta chain sequence along with its context. The data were obtained in a study of T-cell reconstitution after alpha-beta-depleted transplantation in children. Construction of the TCRbeta library involved unique molecular identifiers. TCRdb re-analysed the PCR reads in MiXCR, keeping a single row per CDR3 protein. The sample consists of roughly 200,000 distinct CDR3 sequences, roughly 10% of them appearing once. CDR3 length equals 15 residues. The V end lost 6 bases, the J end lost 1 base, and 15 bases lay between the germline ends. Per germline, CDR1 SGHVS and CDR2 FQNEAQ.

The chain carries TRBV7-8 and TRBJ1-1, with unresolved D. The source material was PBMCs from the stem cell graft donor, sampled from the stem cell graft. The receptor's source is a human donor who donated a stem cell graft to a child with acute lymphoblastic leukemia. The CDR3 region is CASRMYVHPNTEAFF. The CDR3 DNA reads TGTGCCAGCAGGATGTACGTCCACCCGAACACTGAAGCTTTCTTT.